The next 24 T cell receptor beta chains were all read from a single sample in a study of blood T cells in healthy people across ages. A J-beta primer mix and a sample-barcoded 5' primer were used in a second PCR of roughly 6 to 11 cycles. MiXCR was run by TCRdb on the 5' RACE reads, yielding one entry per CDR3 protein. This sample yields roughly 550,000 distinct CDR3 sequences, of which approximately 25% are seen a single time; under 9% belongs to the top ten. The sample was also reused in another study, on T cells of mothers and their children.

Sequenced: blood. The receptor source for this set is a boy aged 5-17 years in good health.

This clonotype was seen more than once but under ten times. The rearrangement links TRBV7-9 to TRBJ1-4; 9 nucleotides agree with TRBD1. The CDR3 length is 16 residues. Per the germline V gene, CDR1 is SEHNR and CDR2 is FQNEAQ (reference sequence). The V gene end was trimmed by 4 bases and the J gene end by 8 bases; junction bases not matched to a gene: 11. The DNA for the CDR3 is TGTGCCAGCAGCTACCACCCAGACAGGGGGAAAGAAAAACTGTTTTTT. Translation: CASSYHPDRGKEKLFF.

This chain links TRBV7-9 with TRBJ2-1; a weak D match, TRBD2 (6 bases). The ends were cut back, 0 bases at V and 5 bases at J, with 14 bases in the middle. The CDR3 sequence is 16 residues long. Germline V gives CDR1 SEHNR, CDR2 FQNEAQ (reference sequence). In nucleotides, the CDR3 is TGTGCCAGCAGCTTAGCGGAGGGTCGGAGGGACAATGAGCAGTTCTTC. Translating gives CASSLAEGRRDNEQFF.

The J gene is TRBJ2-7, the V gene TRBV3-1; a weak D match, TRBD2 (5 bases). V was cut by 0 bases and J by 7 bases, with 13 bases left in between. The V gene's germline CDR1 is LGHDT and CDR2 YNNKEL (reference sequence). The CDR3 totals 14 residues. CDR3 residues: CASSQDSRPGEQYF. CDR3 nucleotides: TGTGCCAGCAGCCAAGACTCCCGGCCGGGGGAGCAGTACTTC.

The sample holds many counts of this clonotype. The J gene is TRBJ2-3, the V gene TRBV28; 9 nucleotides match TRBD1. The V gene end was trimmed by 3 bases and the J gene end by 5 bases; junction bases not matched to a gene: 9. Germline CDR1 reads MDHEN; CDR2 reads SYDVKM. This CDR3 is 16 amino acids long. The CDR3 sequence is CASSFALQGALDTQYF. In DNA, the CDR3 is TGTGCCAGCAGTTTTGCGCTACAGGGGGCGTTAGATACGCAGTATTTT.

The sample holds many counts of this clonotype. The CDR3 here is CAISGGSSYEQYF. The CDR3 DNA follows: TGTGCCATCAGTGGCGGGAGCTCCTACGAGCAGTACTTC. The chain links TRBV10-3 to TRBJ2-7, with 7 nucleotides matching TRBD2. Germline V CDR1 and CDR2: ENHRY, SYGVKD. V dropped 4 bases and J dropped 0; count of bases not matched to a gene: 0. The CDR3 extends over 13 amino acids.

This rearrangement joins TRBV27 to TRBJ2-1; 8 positions agree with TRBD2. Germline CDR1 MNHEY, CDR2 SMNVEV (reference sequence). The CDR3 runs to 14 residues. J gave up 9 bases and V 3 bases, and 7 bases lay outside the gene matches. CDR3 DNA sequence: TGTGCCAGCAGTTTCGGGACTAGTATCGGTGAGCAGTTCTTC. Translating gives CASSFGTSIGEQFF.

The chain combines TRBV3-1 with TRBJ2-1; a possible D gene is TRBD2 (5 bases). Trimming pared 0 bases from V and 6 bases from J, leaving 15 bases between. The V gene's germline CDR1 is LGHDT and CDR2 YNNKEL (reference sequence). The CDR3 runs 16 residues. CDR3 protein: CASSQDLRGRGNEQFF. DNA for the CDR3: TGTGCCAGCAGCCAAGATTTGAGAGGTCGGGGCAATGAGCAGTTCTTC.

The chain combines TRBV29-1 with TRBJ2-5; 8 positions match TRBD1. Trimming cost V 6 bases and J 2 bases; bases outside gene matches: 11. The germline gives CDR1 SQVTM, CDR2 ANQGSEA. The CDR3 totals 15 residues. CDR3 sequence (DNA): TGCAGCGTGGAGACAGGGGAGGCGATTCAAGAGACCCAGTACTTC. As protein: CSVETGEAIQETQYF. The whole variable domain, filled in from reference TRBV29-1 and TRBJ2-5, reads SAVISQKPSRDICQRGTSLTIQCQVDSQVTMMFWYRQQPGQSLTLIATANQGSEATYESGFVIDKFPISRPNLTFSTLTVSNMSPEDSSIYLCSVETGEAIQETQYFGPGTRLLVL.

This clonotype was seen a few times. CDR3 sequence reads: CSVEEAGGEGYTF. In DNA form, the CDR3 reads TGCAGCGTTGAAGAGGCGGGGGGCGAGGGCTACACCTTC. The V call is TRBV29-1, the J call TRBJ1-2; weak D call: TRBD1 (6 bases). The ends were cut back, 0 bases at V and 8 bases at J, with 13 bases in the middle. This CDR3 contains 13 residues. Germline CDR1 and CDR2: SQVTM and ANQGSEA.

This clonotype was seen only a few times. V gene TRBV7-9 combines with J gene TRBJ2-1, with TRBD1 matching 9 bases. With 2 bases clipped from V and 3 bases from J, the junction kept 8 bases outside the gene matches. Germline lookup yields CDR1 SEHNR and CDR2 FQNEAQ (reference sequence). This CDR3 is built from 17 residues. The CDR3 reads CASSLRPGQGYYNEQFF. DNA for the CDR3: TGTGCCAGCAGCTTACGCCCGGGACAGGGATACTACAATGAGCAGTTCTTC.

This clonotype was detected ten times or more. The chain combines TRBV28 with TRBJ2-4, with 7 bases identical to TRBD1. This CDR3 region has 12 residues. Looked up from germline, CDR1 is MDHEN and CDR2 is SYDVKM. V dropped 6 bases and J dropped 6; count of bases not matched to a gene: 2. In nucleotides, the CDR3 is TGTGCCAGCAGCCGGGACAGAAACATTCAGTACTTC. Translating it yields CASSRDRNIQYF.

The rearrangement links TRBV20-1 to TRBJ1-2; TRBD1 is a possible D gene (6 bases). Germline-derived CDR1 and CDR2 are DFQATT and SNEGSKA (reference sequence). The CDR3 runs 18 residues. V was shortened by 0 bases and J by 3 bases, with 23 bases between the two germline ends. The CDR3 protein is CSARDRRGKGGTDYGYTF. CDR3 coding DNA: TGCAGTGCTAGAGATCGGAGGGGTAAGGGGGGTACGGACTATGGCTACACCTTC.

This clonotype occurred a few times. The rearrangement links TRBV21-1 to TRBJ1-2; TRBD1, the table's D call, was not compared with the DNA. TRBV21-1 is annotated as a pseudogene. The CDR3 is made up of 15 amino acids. CDR3 nucleotide sequence: TGTGCCAGCAGCAAATCGGGACAGGGGGCGAGTGGCTACACCTTC. Encoded protein: CASSKSGQGASGYTF.

J is TRBJ2-1 and V is TRBV19, with 11 bases aligning to TRBD1. The last part of the DNA fits TRBJ2-7 better; the J call may be wrong. The CDR3 sequence is 15 residues long. Germline-derived CDR1 and CDR2 are LNHDA and SQIVND (reference sequence). Here the CDR3 DNA reads TGTGCCAGTAGTCTAGGGACAGGGGGAAGGTACGAGCAGTACTTC. It codes for CASSLGTGGRYEQYF.

The chain combines TRBV7-8 with TRBJ1-2; 7 nucleotides agree with TRBD1. V dropped 3 bases and J dropped 6; count of bases not matched to a gene: 4. This CDR3 spans 13 amino acids. Germline V CDR1 and CDR2: SGHVS, FQNEAQ. CDR3 in DNA: TGTGCCAGCAGCTTCGACAGGGAGGATGGCTACACCTTC. This sequence encodes CASSFDREDGYTF. Supplemented by reference TRBV7-8 and TRBJ1-2, the full variable domain reads GAGVSQSPRYKVAKRGQDVALRCDPISGHVSLFWYQQALGQGPEFLTYFQNEAQLDKSGLPSDRFFAERPEGSVSTLKIQRTQQEDSAVYLCASSFDREDGYTFGSGTRLTVV.

The V call is TRBV29-1, the J call TRBJ2-7, with 7 nucleotides matching TRBD1. V trimming: 3 bases; J trimming: 1 base; junction bases outside the gene matches: 18. CDR1 is SQVTM, CDR2 ANQGSEA, per germline. CDR3 size: 18 residues. CDR3 region: CSVDERTFRGCWSYEQYF. The CDR3 DNA sequence: TGCAGCGTTGACGAAAGAACGTTCAGGGGGTGCTGGTCCTACGAGCAGTACTTC.

To note about this clonotype: At one of its ends the junction is not consistent with the germline gene, which may arise from a read error. This CDR3 is CAGSLGTNYGYTF. As DNA, the CDR3 is TGTGCCGGCAGTTTGGGCACGAACTATGGCTACACCTTC. The gene calls are TRBV27 and TRBJ1-2; D is uncertain. The CDR3 extends over 13 amino acids. Germline V lookup: CDR1 MNHEY, CDR2 SMNVEV (reference sequence).

The chain is built from TRBV24-1 and TRBJ1-1; D might be TRBD1 (6 bases). V was trimmed by 5 bases and J by 1 base, leaving 13 bases between them. Germline V gene data show CDR1 as KGHDR and CDR2 as SFDVKD. The CDR3 is made up of 15 amino acids. As DNA, the CDR3 is TGTGCCACCAGTGCCCAAGGGGGACCGAACACTGAAGCTTTCTTT. Translation gives CATSAQGGPNTEAFF.

This clonotype was seen only a few times. The rearrangement uses TRBV6-5 and TRBJ2-1, with unresolved D. Germline V lookup: CDR1 MNHEY, CDR2 SVGAGI. Trimming pared 1 base from V and 3 bases from J, leaving 10 bases between. The CDR3 has 15 residues. In nucleotides, the CDR3 is TGTGCCAGCAGTTACTTTCCGGACGACTACAATGAGCAGTTCTTC. Translated, it gives CASSYFPDDYNEQFF.

J is TRBJ2-3 and V is TRBV27, with D uncertain. The CDR3 runs 13 residues. Trimming removed 6 bases from V and 4 bases from J, with 11 bases in between. Per the germline V gene, CDR1 is MNHEY and CDR2 is SMNVEV (reference sequence). CDR3: CASSLYWADTQYF. CDR3 DNA: TGTGCCAGCAGCCTATACTGGGCAGATACGCAGTATTTT.

This clonotype showed up just a few times. This sequence joins TRBV2 and TRBJ1-6; D not resolved. CDR1 and CDR2 from the germline V gene are SNHLY and FYNNEI. Trimming pared 4 bases from V and 8 bases from J, leaving 18 bases between. CDR3 length: 16 amino acids. The CDR3 nucleotides read TGTGCCAGCAGTGTAGACAACTCAAGGGCCCATTCACCCCTCCACTTT. Translating gives CASSVDNSRAHSPLHF.

This clonotype has just a few counts. V is TRBV7-2 and J is TRBJ2-7; 8 bases agree with TRBD2. Per germline, CDR1 SGHTA and CDR2 FQGNSA. V shed 5 bases, J shed 0 bases, and the junction held 6 bases outside the gene matches. CDR3 length equals 15 residues. For the CDR3, the DNA is TGTGCCAGCAGCCCGACGGGGGGGTTCTCCTACGAGCAGTACTTC. Protein product: CASSPTGGFSYEQYF.

This clonotype was seen more than once but under ten times. The gene calls are TRBV5-5 and TRBJ1-2; D possibly corresponds to TRBD1 (5 bases). Between the trimmed V and J ends, which lost 6 bases and 4 bases, there was a span of 19 bases. Looked up from germline, CDR1 is SGHKS and CDR2 is YYEKEE (reference sequence). The CDR3 runs 15 residues. CDR3 amino acids: CASNTGMGEIYGYTF. The CDR3 DNA reads as TGTGCCAGCAACACGGGAATGGGGGAAATCTATGGCTACACCTTC.

A few counts support this clonotype. The J gene is TRBJ2-5, the V gene TRBV7-9; 10 bases map to TRBD2. The CDR3 runs 13 residues. Germline values: CDR1 SEHNR, CDR2 FQNEAQ (reference sequence). V dropped 7 bases and J dropped 2; count of bases not matched to a gene: 1. Here the CDR3 reads CASISGGQETQYF. DNA for the CDR3: TGTGCCAGCATTAGCGGGGGGCAAGAGACCCAGTACTTC.